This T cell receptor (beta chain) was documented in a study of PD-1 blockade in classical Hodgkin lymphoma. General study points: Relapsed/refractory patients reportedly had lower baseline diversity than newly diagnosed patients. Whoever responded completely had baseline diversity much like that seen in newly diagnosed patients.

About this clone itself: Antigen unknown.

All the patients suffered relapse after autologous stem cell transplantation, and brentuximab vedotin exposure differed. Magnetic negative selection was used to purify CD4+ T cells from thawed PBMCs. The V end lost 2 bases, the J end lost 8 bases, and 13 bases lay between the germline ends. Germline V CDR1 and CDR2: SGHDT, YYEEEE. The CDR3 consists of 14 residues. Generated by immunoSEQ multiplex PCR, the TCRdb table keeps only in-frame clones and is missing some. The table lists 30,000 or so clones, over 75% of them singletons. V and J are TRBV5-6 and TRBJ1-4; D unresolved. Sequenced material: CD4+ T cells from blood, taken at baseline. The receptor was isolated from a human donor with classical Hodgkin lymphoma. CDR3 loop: CASSFWTDTEKLFF. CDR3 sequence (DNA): TGTGCCAGCAGCTTTTGGACCGATACCGAAAAACTGTTTTTT.